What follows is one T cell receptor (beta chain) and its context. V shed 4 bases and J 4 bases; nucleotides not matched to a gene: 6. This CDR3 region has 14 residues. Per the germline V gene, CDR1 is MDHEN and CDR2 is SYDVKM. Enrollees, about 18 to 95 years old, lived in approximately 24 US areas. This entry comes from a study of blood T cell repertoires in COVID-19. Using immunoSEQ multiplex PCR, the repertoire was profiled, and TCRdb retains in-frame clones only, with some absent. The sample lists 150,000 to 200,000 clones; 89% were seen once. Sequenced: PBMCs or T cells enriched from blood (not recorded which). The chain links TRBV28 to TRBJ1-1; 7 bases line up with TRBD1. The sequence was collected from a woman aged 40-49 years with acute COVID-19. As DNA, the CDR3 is TGTGCCAGCAGTTCGACAGGGCCTGTCACTGAAGCTTTCTTT. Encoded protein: CASSSTGPVTEAFF.